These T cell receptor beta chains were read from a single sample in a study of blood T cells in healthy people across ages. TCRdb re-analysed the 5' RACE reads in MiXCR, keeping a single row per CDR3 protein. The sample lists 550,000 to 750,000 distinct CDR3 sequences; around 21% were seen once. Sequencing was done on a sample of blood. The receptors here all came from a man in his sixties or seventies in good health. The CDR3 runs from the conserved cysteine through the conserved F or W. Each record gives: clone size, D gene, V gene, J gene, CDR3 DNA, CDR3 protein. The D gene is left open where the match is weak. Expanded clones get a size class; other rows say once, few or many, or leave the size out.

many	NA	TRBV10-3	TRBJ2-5	TGTGCCATCAGTGCCCGGGACCAAGAGACCCAGTACTTC	CAISARDQETQYF
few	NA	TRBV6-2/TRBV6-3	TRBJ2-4	TGTGCCAGCACCTCCTCAAACATTCAGTACTTC	CASTSSNIQYF
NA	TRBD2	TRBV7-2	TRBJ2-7	TGTGCCAGCAGCAACCCCGCTACTAGCGGGAGGGCCTACGAGCAGTACTTC	CASSNPATSGRAYEQYF
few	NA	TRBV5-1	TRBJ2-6	TGCGCCAGCAGCTTGGATAAAGACAGGTTCTCTGGGGCCAACGTCCTGACTTTC	CASSLDKDRFSGANVLTF
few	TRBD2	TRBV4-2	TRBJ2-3	TGTGCCAGCAGCCAAGATAGGCGGGTAGCGGGAGGTCTGTCAGATACGCAGTATTTT	CASSQDRRVAGGLSDTQYF
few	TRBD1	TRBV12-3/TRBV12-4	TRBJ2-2	TGTGCCAGCACCCCAGGGGACAGGGAGGCCGGGGAGCTGTTTTTT	CASTPGDREAGELFF
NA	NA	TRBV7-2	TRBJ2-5	TGTGCCAGCAGCTTAGTTGCTAGCTGGGAGACCCAGTACTTC	CASSLVASWETQYF
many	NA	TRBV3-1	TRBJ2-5	TGTGCCAGCAGCCAAGACAGGGTTCAAGAGACCCAGTACTTC	CASSQDRVQETQYF
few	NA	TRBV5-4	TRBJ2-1	TGTGCCAGCAGCTCCGGGTTCGGGGGTGAGCAGTTCTTC	CASSSGFGGEQFF
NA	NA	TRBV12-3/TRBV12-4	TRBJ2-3	TGTGCCAGCAGTCGGGGCTCTCCAGGCACAGATACGCAGTATTTT	CASSRGSPGTDTQYF
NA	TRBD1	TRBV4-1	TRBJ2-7	TGCGCCAGCAGCCATGTCGACAGGGTTGACTACGAGCAGTACTTC	CASSHVDRVDYEQYF
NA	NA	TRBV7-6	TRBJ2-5	TGTGCCAGCAGTTTCCAGGCTATTCAAGAGACCCAGTACTTC	CASSFQAIQETQYF
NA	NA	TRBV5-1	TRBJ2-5	TGCGCCAGCAGCTTGGGGGCGGCAGGGCAAGAGACCCAGTACTTT	CASSLGAAGQETQYF
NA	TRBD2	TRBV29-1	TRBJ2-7	TGCAGCGCCGGGTGGCTAGCGGGTACCTACGAGCAGTACTTC	CSAGWLAGTYEQYF
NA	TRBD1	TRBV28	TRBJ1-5	TGTGCCAGCAGGCTGACAGGGAAGGGTCAGCCCCAGCATTTT	CASRLTGKGQPQHF
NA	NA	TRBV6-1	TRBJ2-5	TGTGCCAGCCATGGAGGGGGATTAGGAGAGACCCAGTACTTC	CASHGGGLGETQYF
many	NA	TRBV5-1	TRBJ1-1	TGTGCCAGCAGTTTAGGGAGGGGGACTGAAGCTTTCTTT	CASSLGRGTEAFF
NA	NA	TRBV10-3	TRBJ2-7	TGTGCCATCAGTGAGTCGCCAGGAAGGTACGAGCAGTACTTC	CAISESPGRYEQYF
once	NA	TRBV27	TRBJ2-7	TGTGCCAGCAGTTTTTCAGGCGACCCCTACGAGCAGTACTTC	CASSFSGDPYEQYF
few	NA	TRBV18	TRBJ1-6	TGTGCCAGCTCACCTAACTTAAGAGGGGCCGATAGTTCACCCCTCCACTTT	CASSPNLRGADSSPLHF
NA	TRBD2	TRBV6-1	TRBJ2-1	TGTGCCAGCAGTGCCCGACTAGCGGGGTCCTACAATGAGCAGTTCTTC	CASSARLAGSYNEQFF
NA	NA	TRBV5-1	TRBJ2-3	TGCGCCAGCAGCTTGGCCGGATGGGGGGCCGATACGCAGTATTTT	CASSLAGWGADTQYF
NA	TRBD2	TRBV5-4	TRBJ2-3	TGTGCCAGCAGCTTGATGAGCGGGAGTGGGGCAGATACGCAGTATTTT	CASSLMSGSGADTQYF
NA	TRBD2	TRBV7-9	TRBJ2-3	TGTGCCAGCAGCTTAACTAGCGGGGTCACAGATACGCAGTATTTT	CASSLTSGVTDTQYF
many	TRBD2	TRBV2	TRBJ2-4	TGTGCCAGCAGTCCTGGACTAGCGGGAGCAGCCAAAAACATTCAGTACTTC	CASSPGLAGAAKNIQYF
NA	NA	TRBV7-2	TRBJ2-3	TGTGCCAGCAGCTTAGATCCAGGATCAAATACGCAGTATTTT	CASSLDPGSNTQYF
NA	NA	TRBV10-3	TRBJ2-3	TGTGCCATCGATATCCAGAACGGCACAGATACGCAGTATTTT	CAIDIQNGTDTQYF
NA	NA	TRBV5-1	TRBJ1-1	TGCGCCAGCAGTGAGGGCTCGTACACTGAAGCTTTCTTT	CASSEGSYTEAFF
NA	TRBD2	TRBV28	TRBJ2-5	TGTGCCAGCAGCACGGGACTAGCGGAAGAGGCCCAGTACTTC	CASSTGLAEEAQYF
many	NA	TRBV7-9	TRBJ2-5	TGTGCCAGCAGCTTAGCGCGGTTGGAGACCCAGTACTTC	CASSLARLETQYF
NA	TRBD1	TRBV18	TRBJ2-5	TGTGCCAGCTCACCAGTCCGGGACAGGGTTGGAGAGACCCAGTACTTC	CASSPVRDRVGETQYF
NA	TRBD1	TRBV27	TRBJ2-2	TGTGCCAGCAGCCAAGATTGGGGGACAGGGAACACCGGGGAGCTGTTTTTT	CASSQDWGTGNTGELFF
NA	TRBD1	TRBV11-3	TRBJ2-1	TGTGCCAGCAGCGCATACAGGGGATCCTACAATGAGCAGTTCTTC	CASSAYRGSYNEQFF
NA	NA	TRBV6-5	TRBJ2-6	TGTGCCAGCAGTTACTTGAAAGGGATGGCTGGGGCCAACGTCCCGACTTTC	CASSYLKGMAGANVPTF
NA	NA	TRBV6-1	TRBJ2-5	TGTGCCAGCAGTGAAAGCGGGACACTGAGCTCGGAGACCCAGTACTTC	CASSESGTLSSETQYF
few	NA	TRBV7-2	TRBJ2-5	TGTGCCAGCAGCCATTACGGGGAGACCCAGTACTTC	CASSHYGETQYF
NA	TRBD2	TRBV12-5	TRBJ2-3	TGTGCTAGTGGAAGCGGGGGTTGGACAGATACGCAGTATTTT	CASGSGGWTDTQYF
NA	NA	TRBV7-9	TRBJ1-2	TGTGCCAGCAGCCGAGGAGGGGAAGTGAATGGCTACACCTTC	CASSRGGEVNGYTF
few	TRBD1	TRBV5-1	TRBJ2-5	TGCGCCAGCAGCCCGGGACAGCGACAAGAGACCCAGTACTTC	CASSPGQRQETQYF
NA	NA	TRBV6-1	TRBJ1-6	TGTGCCAGCAGTGACAGGGGAATGAATAATTCACCCCTCCACTTT	CASSDRGMNNSPLHF
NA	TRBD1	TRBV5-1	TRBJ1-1	TGCGCCAGCAGCTTGTACGGTCGACAGGAAATCTCAGGGGGAACTGAAGCTTTCTTT	CASSLYGRQEISGGTEAFF
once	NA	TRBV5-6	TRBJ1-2	TGTGCCAGCAGCATCCAGGGTCAGGATGGCTACACCTTC	CASSIQGQDGYTF